Listed below are T cell receptor beta chains from one sample, sequenced in a study of CXCR3-negative and CXCR3-positive naive CD8 T cells. TCRdb reprocessed the 5' RACE reads and stores each CDR3 protein as one record, lacking DNA. Its table lists about 150,000 distinct CDR3 sequences. Sequencing was carried out using naive CXCR3+ CD8+ T cells from blood. The receptor set was obtained from a human donor in good health. Some clones in this sample may be carry-over from other donors' samples. Each CDR3 is given with its conserved first and last residue.

v_gene: TRBV10-3; len: 14; j_gene: TRBJ2-7; CDR3aa: CAISDVVASYEEYF
v_gene: TRBV4-3; len: 15; j_gene: TRBJ2-3; CDR3aa: CASSQDRQLTDTQYF
v_gene: TRBV12-3/TRBV12-4; len: 15; j_gene: TRBJ2-5; CDR3aa: CASRPTSGGSQGQYF
v_gene: TRBV7-9; len: 16; j_gene: TRBJ1-1; CDR3aa: CASTRLGGGAATEAFF
v_gene: TRBV29-1; len: 14; j_gene: TRBJ2-1; CDR3aa: CSVGASGGAWEQFF
v_gene: TRBV7-9; len: 18; j_gene: TRBJ1-4; CDR3aa: CASSPWFGVTTTNEKLFF
v_gene: TRBV6-1; len: 14; j_gene: TRBJ1-2; CDR3aa: CASSQFRGSYGYTF
v_gene: TRBV6-5; len: 14; j_gene: TRBJ1-1; CDR3aa: CASSYVGGNTEAFF
v_gene: TRBV23-1; len: 20; j_gene: TRBJ2-7; CDR3aa: CASSQSFIPWAGYPGYEQYF
v_gene: TRBV7-3; len: 13; j_gene: TRBJ2-1; CDR3aa: CASSLGLAREQFF
v_gene: TRBV7-3; len: 15; j_gene: TRBJ2-3; CDR3aa: CASSLRGGATDTQYF
v_gene: TRBV29-1; len: 13; j_gene: TRBJ1-4; CDR3aa: CSVTRGVDEKLFF
v_gene: TRBV7-9; len: 14; j_gene: TRBJ2-3; CDR3aa: CASLGPWGTDTQYF
v_gene: TRBV7-8; len: 15; j_gene: TRBJ2-3; CDR3aa: CASSLGGRDTDTQYF
v_gene: TRBV5-1; len: 15; j_gene: TRBJ2-3; CDR3aa: CASSLGMGSTDTQYF
v_gene: TRBV24-1; len: 12; j_gene: TRBJ2-5; CDR3aa: CATSDPEKTQYF
v_gene: TRBV12-3/TRBV12-4; len: 12; j_gene: TRBJ2-7; CDR3aa: CASRGQDYEQYF
v_gene: TRBV13; len: 13; j_gene: TRBJ2-5; CDR3aa: CASSSGGEETQYF
v_gene: TRBV4-2; len: 16; j_gene: TRBJ2-5; CDR3aa: CASNQVGLAGGETQYF
v_gene: TRBV12-3/TRBV12-4; len: 15; j_gene: TRBJ1-5; CDR3aa: CASSLPGGGNQPQHF
v_gene: TRBV12-3/TRBV12-4; len: 13; j_gene: TRBJ2-7; CDR3aa: CASTPTDFYEQYF
v_gene: TRBV6-2/TRBV6-3; len: 14; j_gene: TRBJ2-7; CDR3aa: CASSYLAGGDEQYF
v_gene: TRBV19; len: 14; j_gene: TRBJ2-1; CDR3aa: CASSAGGALSEQFF
v_gene: TRBV5-1; len: 15; j_gene: TRBJ2-7; CDR3aa: CASSLTSGTFYEQYF
v_gene: TRBV9; len: 14; j_gene: TRBJ1-2; CDR3aa: CASSGDSSGYGYTF
v_gene: TRBV5-5; len: 16; j_gene: TRBJ1-1; CDR3aa: CASSLETGIVGTEAFF
v_gene: TRBV6-6; len: 12; j_gene: TRBJ2-1; CDR3aa: CASSSGPLEQFF
v_gene: TRBV29-1; len: 13; j_gene: TRBJ2-2; CDR3aa: CSARTGNTGELFF
v_gene: TRBV28; len: 13; j_gene: TRBJ1-6; CDR3aa: CASERTGNSPLHF
v_gene: TRBV29-1; len: 11; j_gene: TRBJ2-1; CDR3aa: CSVDLAGAQFF
v_gene: TRBV9; len: 16; j_gene: TRBJ2-3; CDR3aa: CASSGGTSGGTDTQYF
v_gene: TRBV29-1; len: 12; j_gene: TRBJ1-2; CDR3aa: CSVESGQRGYTF
v_gene: TRBV20-1; len: 13; j_gene: TRBJ2-1; CDR3aa: CSAGLAGYNEQFF
v_gene: TRBV15; len: 13; j_gene: TRBJ2-1; CDR3aa: CATSRDVRNEQFF
v_gene: TRBV7-9; len: 16; j_gene: TRBJ2-1; CDR3aa: CASSHTLVGSYNEQFF
v_gene: TRBV20-1; len: 13; j_gene: TRBJ1-2; CDR3aa: CSAPITGAYGYTF